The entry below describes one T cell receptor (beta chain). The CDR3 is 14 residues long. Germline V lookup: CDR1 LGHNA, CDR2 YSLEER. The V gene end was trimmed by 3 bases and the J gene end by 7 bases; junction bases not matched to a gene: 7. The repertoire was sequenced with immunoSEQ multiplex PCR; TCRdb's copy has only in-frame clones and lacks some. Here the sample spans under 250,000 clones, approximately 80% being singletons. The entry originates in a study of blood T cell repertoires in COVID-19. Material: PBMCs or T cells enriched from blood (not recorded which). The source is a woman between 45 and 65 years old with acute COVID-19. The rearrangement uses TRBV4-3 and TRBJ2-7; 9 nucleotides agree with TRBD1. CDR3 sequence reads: CASSQGTGPPEQYF. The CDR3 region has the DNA TGCGCCAGCAGCCAGGGGACAGGGCCTCCTGAGCAGTACTTC.